These T cell receptor beta chains were read from a single sample in a study of shared clonotypes between healthy human individuals. This table comes from immunoSEQ multiplex PCR, and its TCRdb copy is limited to in-frame clones, with some not included. The sample records about 1.1 million clones, 70% to 80% being singletons. Sequenced material: memory CD4+ T cells from PBMCs. These receptors were obtained from a man younger than 35 in good health. Some clones in this sample may be carry-over from other donors' samples. CDR3s leave out the opening cysteine and the closing phenylalanine or tryptophan.

TRBV15 | ATSRDIRDLSREQY
TRBV7-7 | ASSPHLGTGRGETQY
TRBV5-8 | ASSAWGTQETQY
TRBV6-5 | ASSPTSASYNEQF
TRBV5-4 | ASSPTVVTYNEQF
TRBV28 | ASSRPTGDSNQPQH
TRBV27 | ASRPGRRTSGDTQY
TRBV5-1 | ASSLGVPNYGYT
TRBV30 | ASSRTGTDTQY
TRBV5-8 | ASRARGRSYEQY
TRBV28 | ASSLFTGSF
TRBV5-6 | ASSLASGGYT
TRBV7-9 | ASSLTFRGTGDYGYT
TRBV2 | ASSNMAETQY
TRBV6-1 | ASSEANRGAKNIQY
TRBV7-9 | ASSAPGQGFSGYT
TRBV9 | ASSVVGGGKNTEAF
TRBV5-4 | ASSLDPGLSSNEKLF
TRBV6-1 | ASRPPRTGNYGYT
TRBV5-1 | ASRPTGQDYGYT
TRBV5-8 | ASSLAVGGSSYNEQF
TRBV7-2 | ASSLGAALNSPLH
TRBV7-2 | ASSSGQGYTDTQY
TRBV11-2 | ASSLGQISGNTIY
TRBV5-4 | ASGTRQGSDEQY
TRBV11-2 | ASSLVGSRGGNEQY
TRBV5-1 | ASSLEPGYTEAF
TRBV9 | ASSSTGVDTEAF
TRBV19 | ASSMPSGITDTQY
TRBV7-9 | ASNSVLIGGNTIY
TRBV19 | ASSMSGGGYT
TRBV19 | ASSVSGAVNTEAF
TRBV19 | ASSPSDDRERDGYT
TRBV28 | ASEMSGANVLT
TRBV5-8 | ASSRWNQPQH
TRBV7-2 | ASSLVGTGGYIQY
TRBV15 | ATSDRAISGANVLT
TRBV4-2 | ASSQVDSGNTIY
TRBV7-9 | ASSFGTGSQPQH
TRBV5-1 | ASSPRGGAQETQY
TRBV2 | ASRPELGTQY
TRBV7-8 | ASSVTGTSGGEQY
TRBV19 | ASISLAGGTYEQY
TRBV28 | ASSSTGDPSYEQY
TRBV10-3 | AISERKGDLPAFRTNYGYT
TRBV6-4 | ASSLAGETDTQY
TRBV28 | ASSRTGTSGTGQF
TRBV15 | ATSKGQSIAKNIQY
TRBV27 | ASSLMETGELF
TRBV11-2 | ASSLVTYEQY
TRBV7-2 | ASSLVLAASTDTQY
TRBV7-2 | ASSLAIAGGADTQY
TRBV5-1 | ASSFMAGDPAGELF
TRBV27 | ASSPTTRSSETQY
TRBV6-1 | ASSRGQGTNEQY
TRBV5-1 | ASSLEVSPRSYEQY
TRBV18 | ASSPQGRGVTEAF
TRBV28 | ASSLWGRRSYEQY
TRBV28 | ASSIDGPGELF
TRBV29-1 | SVGGVTSGQETQY